The 30 T cell receptor beta chains in this list originate from one sample, sequenced in a study of cytomegalovirus exposure and HLA in healthy donors (dated by TCRdb to 2016 to 2017). Receptors were amplified or captured by the immunoSEQ multiplex PCR assay. TCRdb holds this immuneACCESS table with in-frame rearrangements only. Some clones are missing; in checked studies, unresolved V genes explain under half, and the rest has no known cause. Recorded for this sample are about 250,000 clones; roughly nine tenths of them occurred a single time. About 12% of the sample is held by the ten biggest clonotypes. Sequencing was performed on PBMCs. These receptors all stem from a man in his late teens or twenties in good health and CMV-seropositive.

The J gene is TRBJ2-7, the V gene TRBV4-3, with 7 nucleotides matching TRBD1. J gave up 2 bases and V 4 bases, and 5 bases lay outside the gene matches. The CDR3 has 14 residues. Germline V lookup: CDR1 LGHNA, CDR2 YSLEER. CDR3 in amino acids: CASSPGTVTYEQYF. The CDR3 nucleotides read TGCGCCAGCAGCCCCGGGACAGTCACCTACGAGCAGTACTTC.

The chain is built from TRBV19 and TRBJ1-5; D ambiguous. With 7 bases removed from V and 2 bases from J, the gap between germline ends came to 12 bases. The CDR3 has 14 amino acids. CDR1 is LNHDA, CDR2 SQIVND, per germline (reference sequence). The CDR3 here is CASTATLGNQPQHF. The CDR3 region has the DNA TGTGCCAGTACCGCCACGTTAGGCAATCAGCCCCAGCATTTT.

This clone appeared a single time. V is TRBV7-9 and J is TRBJ2-7, with D perhaps matching TRBD2 (6 bases). The germline V and J ends were trimmed by 5 bases and 1 base, with 18 bases remaining between them. The CDR3 extends over 16 amino acids. Per germline, CDR1 SEHNR and CDR2 FQNEAQ (reference sequence). In nucleotides, the CDR3 is TGTGCCAGCAGCCGGAACACGGGACTCGTATCCTACGAGCAGTACTTC. Amino acids: CASSRNTGLVSYEQYF. The variable domain in full, with the rest retrieved from reference TRBV7-9 and TRBJ2-7, is DTGVSQNPRHKITKRGQNVTFRCDPISEHNRLYWYRQTLGQGPEFLTYFQNEAQLEKSRLLSDRFSAERPKGSFSTLEIQRTEQGDSAMYLCASSRNTGLVSYEQYFGPGTRLTVT.

The chain carries TRBV27 and TRBJ2-3; tentative D call: TRBD1 (6 bases). The CDR3 spans 15 residues. Looked up from germline, CDR1 is MNHEY and CDR2 is SMNVEV (reference sequence). Trimming removed 3 bases from V and 5 bases from J, with 15 bases in between. For the CDR3, the DNA is TGTGCCAGCAGTTTCCAGGGGTTTTTTATAGATACGCAGTATTTT. Translating gives CASSFQGFFIDTQYF.

The chain's CDR3 is CASSFRTSGSTDTQYF. DNA of the CDR3: TGTGCCAGCAGCTTCCGGACTAGCGGTAGCACAGATACGCAGTATTTT. The V call is TRBV7-8, the J call TRBJ2-3, with 10 bases lining up with TRBD2. The length of the CDR3 is 16 residues. CDR1 and CDR2 (germline): SGHVS, FQNEAQ. J gave up 0 bases and V 3 bases, and 3 bases lay outside the gene matches.

The chain links TRBV27 to TRBJ2-2, with 10 bases fitting TRBD2. This CDR3 spans 15 amino acids. V was pared by 2 bases and J by 5 bases, with 2 bases of the junction left unmatched. Germline CDR1 and CDR2: MNHEY and SMNVEV (reference sequence). CDR3 amino acids: CASSLGTSVTGELFF. The DNA for the CDR3 is TGTGCCAGCAGTTTAGGGACTAGCGTGACCGGGGAGCTGTTTTTT.

The rearrangement joins TRBV30 to TRBJ2-5, with 9 nucleotides matching TRBD1. Germline V gene data show CDR1 as GTSNPN and CDR2 as SVGIG (reference sequence). This CDR3 is built from 14 residues. With 1 base clipped from V and 5 bases from J, the junction kept 5 bases outside the gene matches. As DNA, the CDR3 is TGTGCCTGGAGTGGGGGACAGGGTTGGGAGACCCAGTACTTC. It encodes CAWSGGQGWETQYF.

The V and J genes are TRBV23-1 and TRBJ2-7; D unclear. TRBV23-1 is an open reading frame whose function is uncertain. The CDR3 length is 15 residues. Trimming stripped 0 bases from V and 3 bases from J, with 12 bases between. The CDR3 is CASSQSRHLLYEQYF. The DNA for the CDR3 is TGCGCCAGCAGTCAATCGCGTCACCTTCTCTACGAGCAGTACTTC.

For the CDR3, the DNA is TGTGCCAGCGGGAGTGAGTACAATGAGCAGTTCTTC. It specifies CASGSEYNEQFF. J is TRBJ2-1 and V is TRBV28; tentative D call: TRBD2 (5 bases). The CDR3 is made up of 12 amino acids. The V gene lost 8 bases and the J gene lost 4 bases, with 9 bases spanning the gap. The germline V gene has CDR1 MDHEN and CDR2 SYDVKM.

The chain has TRBV7-2 and TRBJ2-3, with 13 bases lining up with TRBD2. The V gene end was trimmed by 0 bases and the J gene end by 1 base; junction bases not matched to a gene: 1. Per the germline V gene, CDR1 is SGHTA and CDR2 is FQGNSA. The CDR3 has 17 amino acids. DNA of the CDR3: TGTGCCAGCAGCTTAGCCGGGACTAGCGGGGGCACAGATACGCAGTATTTT. As protein: CASSLAGTSGGTDTQYF.

The chain couples TRBV5-5 to TRBJ2-1; D remains ambiguous. The germline V gene encodes CDR1 SGHKS and CDR2 YYEKEE (reference sequence). CDR3 size: 10 residues. Trimming pared 2 bases from V and 7 bases from J, leaving 1 base between. The CDR3 coding sequence is TGTGCCAGCAGCTTAAATGAGCAGTTCTTC. Translating gives CASSLNEQFF. Complete variable domain (other parts from reference TRBV5-5 and TRBJ2-1): DAGVTQSPTHLIKTRGQQVTLRCSPISGHKSVSWYQQVLGQGPQFIFQYYEKEERGRGNFPDRFSARQFPNYSSELNVNALLLGDSALYLCASSLNEQFFGPGTRLTVL.

The gene calls are TRBV11-2 and TRBJ2-5, with D possibly called TRBD1 or TRBD2 (6 bases each). Germline V CDR1 and CDR2: SGHAT, FQNNGV. Trimming stripped 4 bases from V and 5 bases from J, with 17 bases between. This CDR3 region has 15 residues. The CDR3 DNA is TGTGCCAGCAGCTCCAGTTCGGGGGCGCGGGAGACCCAGTACTTC. Translation: CASSSSSGARETQYF.

This clone is a singleton in its sample. This sequence joins TRBV27 and TRBJ2-2, with D maybe TRBD2 (5 bases). Germline loops: CDR1 MNHEY, CDR2 SMNVEV (reference sequence). V dropped 6 bases and J dropped 6 bases, with 14 bases sitting between them. This CDR3 comprises 14 residues. The CDR3 bases are TGTGCCAGCAGCGACCCCCTAGCACCCGGGGAGCTGTTTTTT. It encodes CASSDPLAPGELFF.

The rearrangement links TRBV5-6 to TRBJ2-7; 8 nucleotides match TRBD1. Germline CDR1 SGHDT, CDR2 YYEEEE. This CDR3 contains 15 residues. With 6 bases clipped from V and 4 bases from J, the junction kept 12 bases outside the gene matches. Here the CDR3 DNA reads TGTGCCAGCAACGAACAACCAGGGGGCCTGTACGAGCAGTACTTC. It is translated as CASNEQPGGLYEQYF.

V and J are TRBV30 and TRBJ1-1; 9 bases match TRBD1. V trimming: 0 bases; J trimming: 3 bases; junction bases outside the gene matches: 20. The CDR3 is 20 amino acids. Per the germline V gene, CDR1 is GTSNPN and CDR2 is SVGIG (reference sequence). CDR3 in DNA: TGTGCCTGGAGTGTAAGGGGGGGACAGGGCCTGTTCCGCGTCCACACTGAAGCTTTCTTT. Translation: CAWSVRGGQGLFRVHTEAFF.

This clone appeared many times. The chain combines TRBV7-9 with TRBJ2-1; 8 bases align to TRBD2. The CDR3 sequence is 16 residues long. The J segment lost 7 bases and the V segment lost 5 bases, leaving 13 bases of the junction unmatched. The germline gives CDR1 SEHNR, CDR2 FQNEAQ (reference sequence). CDR3 coding DNA: TGTGCCAGCAGCACCCCCGGGACTAGTTTTAGGAATGAGCAGTTCTTC. Translating it yields CASSTPGTSFRNEQFF.

This clone was detected only once. The gene calls are TRBV7-9 and TRBJ1-2; 7 positions match TRBD1. The V segment lost 5 bases and the J segment 1 base; nucleotides outside the gene matches: 13. The CDR3 spans 17 residues. Germline-derived CDR1 and CDR2 are SEHNR and FQNEAQ (reference sequence). CDR3 coding DNA: TGTGCCAGCAGCCCACCAAACCTCGGGACAGTTAACTATGGCTACACCTTC. Protein: CASSPPNLGTVNYGYTF.

The table lists this clone with a few counts. This sequence joins TRBV4-2 and TRBJ2-1; D perhaps matches TRBD2 (5 bases). The V gene lost 0 bases and the J gene lost 5 bases, with 11 bases spanning the gap. The V gene's germline CDR1 is LGHNA and CDR2 YNFKEQ. CDR3 length: 15 residues. CDR3 nucleotides: TGTGCCAGCAGCCAAGACCTGGAGGTAAACAATGAGCAGTTCTTC. This codes for CASSQDLEVNNEQFF.

J is TRBJ2-3 and V is TRBV14, with D possibly matching TRBD2 (5 bases). Trimming removed 4 bases from V and 1 base from J, with 12 bases in between. CDR3 length: 15 amino acids. CDR1 SGHDN and CDR2 FVKESK come from the germline V gene. CDR3 sequence: CASSPYSERTDTQYF. CDR3 DNA: TGTGCCAGCAGCCCCTATAGCGAGCGCACAGATACGCAGTATTTT.

The chain has TRBV5-1 and TRBJ1-1, with D perhaps matching TRBD1 (5 bases). Trimming took off 0 bases at V and 3 bases at J, with 21 bases between the two ends. Looked up from germline, CDR1 is SGHRS and CDR2 is YFSETQ. The CDR3 consists of 18 residues. The CDR3 DNA reads TGCGCCAGCAGCTTGGCCAGGAATCCCATCACGGGGGACACTGAAGCTTTCTTT. Translating gives CASSLARNPITGDTEAFF.

This chain links TRBV7-9 with TRBJ1-5; possible D gene TRBD1, 5 bases. The V and J ends lost 5 bases and 3 bases respectively, with 14 bases between them. This CDR3 comprises 15 residues. Germline loops: CDR1 SEHNR, CDR2 FQNEAQ (reference sequence). The CDR3 sequence: CASSLAGRDNQPQHF. The CDR3 region has the DNA TGTGCCAGCAGCCTGGCGGGCAGGGACAATCAGCCCCAGCATTTT. Full variable domain (missing parts from reference TRBV7-9 and TRBJ1-5): DTGVSQNPRHKITKRGQNVTFRCDPISEHNRLYWYRQTLGQGPEFLTYFQNEAQLEKSRLLSDRFSAERPKGSFSTLEIQRTEQGDSAMYLCASSLAGRDNQPQHFGDGTRLSIL.

V is TRBV28 and J is TRBJ2-7, with 7 bases aligning to TRBD1. The germline CDR1 and CDR2 sequences are MDHEN and SYDVKM. This CDR3 has 15 residues. V shed 7 bases and J 2 bases; nucleotides not matched to a gene: 11. The CDR3 here is CASTLTGPATYEQYF. DNA for the CDR3: TGTGCCAGCACCCTGACAGGGCCCGCAACCTACGAGCAGTACTTC.

The chain joins TRBV15 to TRBJ2-2; 8 bases agree with TRBD1. Per germline, CDR1 LNHNV and CDR2 YYDKDF (reference sequence). Trimming cost V 5 bases and J 3 bases; bases outside gene matches: 5. This CDR3 is built from 15 residues. Written as DNA, the CDR3 is TGTGCCACCAGCGCCCGGACAGGGTACACCGGGGAGCTGTTTTTT. Translated: CATSARTGYTGELFF.

This clone was counted a few times. The rearrangement links TRBV19 to TRBJ2-7, with D possibly TRBD2 on 5 matching bases. Looked up from germline, CDR1 is LNHDA and CDR2 is SQIVND (reference sequence). Trimming removed 5 bases at V and 0 bases at J, with 11 bases between. The CDR3 extends over 14 amino acids. The CDR3 here is CASSGLGSSYEQYF. DNA for the CDR3: TGTGCCAGTAGTGGTCTGGGGAGCTCCTACGAGCAGTACTTC.

The chain employs TRBV7-2 and TRBJ1-1, with D hard to call. This CDR3 is 14 amino acids long. CDR1 and CDR2 from the germline V gene are SGHTA and FQGNSA. V dropped 6 bases and J dropped 5 bases, with 16 bases sitting between them. CDR3 DNA sequence: TGTGCCAGCAGACTGGACCAAGGAAGGACTGAAGCTTTCTTT. The encoded protein is CASRLDQGRTEAFF.

The genes are TRBV7-8 and TRBJ1-2; the D is unclear. V lost 4 bases, J lost 7 bases, and 10 bases lay in between. Germline V gives CDR1 SGHVS, CDR2 FQNEAQ. The CDR3 sequence is 12 residues long. The CDR3 reads CASSSLTSGYTF. The CDR3 region has the DNA TGTGCCAGCAGCTCCCTAACCTCTGGCTACACCTTC.

This rearrangement joins TRBV5-1 to TRBJ2-5; D unresolved. Germline CDR1 SGHRS, CDR2 YFSETQ. V was shortened by 4 bases and J by 3 bases, with 1 base between the two germline ends. This CDR3 spans 10 amino acids. The CDR3 nucleotides are TGCGCCAGCAGCAAAGAGACCCAGTACTTC. Translating it yields CASSKETQYF.

This clone was recorded once. This rearrangement joins TRBV7-2 to TRBJ2-7; D is ambiguous. Trimming pared 7 bases from V and 2 bases from J, leaving 18 bases between. CDR3 length: 15 amino acids. Germline CDR1 reads SGHTA; CDR2 reads FQGNSA. This CDR3 is CASTFLQGYPYEQYF. DNA of the CDR3: TGTGCCAGCACCTTTCTCCAAGGATATCCCTACGAGCAGTACTTC.

The chain couples TRBV5-6 to TRBJ2-7; 12 nucleotides align to TRBD2. The junction had 3 bases not matched to a gene; V was cut back by 2 bases and J by 6 bases. Germline V gives CDR1 SGHDT, CDR2 YYEEEE. The CDR3 consists of 14 residues. This chain's CDR3 is CASSLGLAGSEQYF. CDR3 nucleotides: TGTGCCAGCAGCTTAGGACTAGCGGGAAGCGAGCAGTACTTC.

This clone was observed a few times. The rearrangement joins TRBV4-1 to TRBJ1-1, with D perhaps TRBD1 (5 bases). Germline-derived CDR1 and CDR2 are MGHRA and YSYEKL. The CDR3 consists of 15 residues. Trimming pared 4 bases from V and 10 bases from J, leaving 22 bases between. The CDR3 sequence is CASSPTDSPGVRAFF. The DNA for the CDR3 is TGCGCCAGCAGCCCCACAGACAGTCCGGGAGTAAGAGCTTTCTTT.